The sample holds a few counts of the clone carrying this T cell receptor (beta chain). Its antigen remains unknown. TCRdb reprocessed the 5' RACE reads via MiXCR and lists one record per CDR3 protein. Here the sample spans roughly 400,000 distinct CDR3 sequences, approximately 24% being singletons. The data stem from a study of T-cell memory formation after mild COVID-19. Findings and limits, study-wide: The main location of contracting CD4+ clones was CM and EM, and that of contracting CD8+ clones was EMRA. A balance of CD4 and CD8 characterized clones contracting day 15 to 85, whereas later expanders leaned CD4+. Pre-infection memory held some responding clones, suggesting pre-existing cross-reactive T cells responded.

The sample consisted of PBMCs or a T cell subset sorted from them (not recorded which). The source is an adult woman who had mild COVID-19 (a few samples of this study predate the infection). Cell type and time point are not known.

In nucleotides, the CDR3 is TGTGCCAGCAGCTCAGCGGGGGGGGAAGCTTTCTTT. Amino acid sequence: CASSSAGGEAFF. The V gene is TRBV5-4, the J gene TRBJ1-1; possible D gene TRBD1, 5 bases. The germline V and J ends were trimmed by 3 bases and 8 bases, with 11 bases remaining between them. Germline V gene lookup returns CDR1 SGHNT and CDR2 YYREEE (reference sequence). The CDR3 length is 12 residues.